This T cell receptor (beta chain) is drawn from a study of blood T cell repertoires in COVID-19 (dated by TCRdb to between 2020 and 2021). At the level of the whole study: Samples from collaborators originated in the United States, Italy and Spain and spanned both the acute and convalescent phases of COVID-19. The prospective study material was composed of cDNA or gDNA derived from T cells, B-cell-depleted T cells, or PBMCs. A de-identified subject ID, COVID-19 status, age in years and sex were almost always included in the sample metadata. The repertoires were made available in a free public database intended to serve as a resource for research on the immune response to SARS-CoV-2. Samples were obtained from the ongoing ImmuneRACE study (first 160 participants) and from about 1,300 subjects provided by 6 global collaborators. Deeply sampled blood TCRbeta repertoires from subjects exposed to, actively infected with, or recovered from COVID-19 were included in the dataset. Where HLA class I and class II types were available, the types were taken from metadata supplied by the sample provider, not from assay-based typing. Summary of the overall study and its limitations: The quantity of clinical and demographic metadata differed by source and by participant and was supplied without curation.

The CDR3, cysteine through phenylalanine, is 15 amino acids long. CDR3 DNA only is kept here, 45 bases in frame from base 1. Germline trimming: 0 bases from V, 3 bases from J; junction bases outside gene matches: 1. Looking up the germline V gene yields CDR1 SGHRS and CDR2 YFSETQ. TCRbeta CDR3 regions were amplified from genomic DNA using the immunoSEQ Assay, a bias-controlled multiplex PCR. Under the source paper's analysis protocol: Within the assay, amplification of reference gene primers was used to estimate how many nucleated cells each sample contained. To quantify the absolute abundance of each unique TCRbeta CDR3 rearrangement, sequence reads were collapsed and filtered. For each sample, productive Simpson clonality was calculated as the square root of Simpson's diversity index across productive rearrangements. TCRdb took this table from immuneACCESS and kept in-frame rearrangements with V and J called. Such tables lack part of the clones; where checked against another copy, unresolved V genes explain under half of the gap, and the rest is unexplained. The V and J calls and the clone size are those of that table, but D and trimming were determined from the DNA. This sample comprises more than 150,000 clones, approximately 91% of them detected only once. 6.7% of the sample comes from the top ten.

Whole blood was collected in K2EDTA tubes by collaborating institutions according to the institutions' own protocols. Collaborator samples were shipped for TCRbeta analysis as frozen whole blood, isolated PBMCs, or DNA extracted from either sample type. This clone appeared a single time. Its antigen specificity is not known. Base-call qualities are not available, and no considerably larger clone is one nucleotide away. The sequence derives from a man aged 40-49 years with acute or convalescent COVID-19. Here the chain combines TRBV5-1 and TRBJ2-1, with 9 central nucleotides matching TRBD2. The sequencing input was peripheral blood. The sequenced DNA: TGCGCCAGCAGCTTGGGTAGCGGGGGCTACAATGAGCAGTTCTTC. Translated, it reads CASSLGSGGYNEQFF.